This T cell receptor (beta chain) was retrieved from a study of glioma-infiltrating T cells. Study-wide results and limits: Tissue and blood shared very few CDR3 sequences.

TCR alpha and beta CDR3 regions were amplified from RNA using iRepertoire nested multiplex PCR. A single record per CDR3 protein comes from TCRdb applying MiXCR to the multiplex PCR reads. Altogether approximately 93,000 distinct CDR3 sequences are present, about 40% being singletons, with the ten largest covering under 40%. This clonotype was seen repeatedly, ten times or more. Its antigen remains unidentified. The CDR3 runs 15 residues. V was clipped by 0 bases and J by 7 bases, with 10 bases between them. Germline V gives CDR1 MGHRA, CDR2 YSYEKL. The sequence derives from a human donor with low-grade glioma or glioblastoma, undergoing nonglioma brain surgery, or in good health (not recorded which). The chain links TRBV4-1 to TRBJ1-6; D is ambiguous. Sequencing used glioma tissue, nonneoplastic brain tissue, or PBMCs (not recorded which). DNA of the CDR3: TGCGCCAGCAGCCAAGAGTGGCAGGCAAATTCACCCCTCCACTTT. The encoded protein is CASSQEWQANSPLHF.